This TCR beta chain emerged from a study of shared T cell receptors in the human thymus. Germline assignment: CDR1 SGHDT and CDR2 YYEEEE. This CDR3 contains 18 residues. V shed 0 bases, J shed 3 bases, and the junction held 15 bases outside the gene matches. Sequencing used immunoSEQ multiplex PCR; TCRdb keeps in-frame clones, though not all of them. The sample contains over 450,000 clones, about 84% of which appear only once. The same sample was also studied in work on human thymus T cells. That source adds: Congenital heart defects were the reason for the corrective surgery that the donors, healthy Finnish infants, were having. Resections from corrective heart surgery supplied the thymus tissue. V and J gene usage appeared biased in thymic and blood repertoires. Related research reported highly overlapping thymic repertoires among unrelated individuals.

Input material: thymocytes. This TCR came from a boy under two years old with a congenital heart defect. V usage is TRBV5-6 and J usage is TRBJ2-7, with 7 bases that match TRBD1. In nucleotides, the CDR3 is TGTGCCAGCAGCTTGGCGGGGAAAAGGCAGGGGGACCACTACGAGCAGTACTTC. This codes for CASSLAGKRQGDHYEQYF.